This T cell receptor (beta chain) was retrieved from a study of blood T cell repertoires in COVID-19. Across the whole study: COVID-19 samples from acute and convalescent phases originated in the United States, Italy and Spain. T cells, B-cell-depleted T cells, or PBMCs supplied cDNA or gDNA.

This CDR3 comprises 15 residues. From germline, CDR1 is SGHNT and CDR2 YENEEA. Trimming pared 2 bases from V and 6 bases from J, leaving 14 bases between. The Seattle site enrolled patients during active infection and followed them longitudinally. Authors' methods: Amplification of reference gene primers was used by the study to estimate nucleated cell counts. Here immunoSEQ multiplex PCR was the method, and the copy in TCRdb shows in-frame clones only, minus some. The V and J calls and clone size were taken over from that table, and D and trimming were inferred from the DNA. The table has roughly 380,000 clones, 89% seen once; the top ten hold about 1.4%.

The sequence was collected from a woman between 40 and 55 years old with COVID-19, enrolled during active disease. The chain joins TRBV11-3 to TRBJ2-1, with D tentatively TRBD1 (7 bases). Material: peripheral blood. The CDR3 reads CASSLQGEVGNEQFF. CDR3 nucleotide sequence: TGTGCCAGCAGCTTACAGGGGGAGGTGGGCAATGAGCAGTTCTTC.